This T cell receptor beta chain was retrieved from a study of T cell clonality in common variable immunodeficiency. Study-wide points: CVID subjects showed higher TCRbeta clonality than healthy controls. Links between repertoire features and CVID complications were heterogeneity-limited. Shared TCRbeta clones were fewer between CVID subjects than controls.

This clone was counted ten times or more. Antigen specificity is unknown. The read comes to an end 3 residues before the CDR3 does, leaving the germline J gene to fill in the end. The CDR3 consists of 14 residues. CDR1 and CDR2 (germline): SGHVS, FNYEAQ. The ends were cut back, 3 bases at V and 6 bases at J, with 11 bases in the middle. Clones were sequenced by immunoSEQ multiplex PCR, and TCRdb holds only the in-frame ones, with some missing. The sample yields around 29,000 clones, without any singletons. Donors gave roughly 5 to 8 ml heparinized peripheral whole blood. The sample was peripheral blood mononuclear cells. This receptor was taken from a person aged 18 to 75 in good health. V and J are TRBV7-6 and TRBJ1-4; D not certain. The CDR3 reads CASSLYYQDEKLFF. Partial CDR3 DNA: TGTGCCAGCAGCTTGTATTACCAGGATGAAAAA.